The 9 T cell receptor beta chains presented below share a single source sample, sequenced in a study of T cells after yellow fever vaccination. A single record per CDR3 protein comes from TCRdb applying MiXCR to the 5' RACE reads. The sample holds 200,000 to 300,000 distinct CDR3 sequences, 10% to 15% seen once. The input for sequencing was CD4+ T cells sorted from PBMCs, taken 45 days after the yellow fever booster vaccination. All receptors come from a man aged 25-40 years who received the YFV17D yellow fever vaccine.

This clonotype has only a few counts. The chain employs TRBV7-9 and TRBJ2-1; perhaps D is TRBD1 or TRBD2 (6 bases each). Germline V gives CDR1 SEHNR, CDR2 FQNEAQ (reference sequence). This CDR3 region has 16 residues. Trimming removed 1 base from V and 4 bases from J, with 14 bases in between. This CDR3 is CASSLVGGRSYNEQFF. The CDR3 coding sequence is TGTGCCAGCAGCTTAGTCGGGGGCAGGTCGTACAATGAGCAGTTCTTC.

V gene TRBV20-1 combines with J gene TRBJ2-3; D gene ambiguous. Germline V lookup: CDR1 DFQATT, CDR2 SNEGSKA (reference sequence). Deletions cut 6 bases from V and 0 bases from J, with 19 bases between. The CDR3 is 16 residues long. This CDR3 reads CSARPLVYTSTDTQYF. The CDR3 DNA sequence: TGCAGTGCGCGACCCCTAGTGTACACTAGCACAGATACGCAGTATTTT.

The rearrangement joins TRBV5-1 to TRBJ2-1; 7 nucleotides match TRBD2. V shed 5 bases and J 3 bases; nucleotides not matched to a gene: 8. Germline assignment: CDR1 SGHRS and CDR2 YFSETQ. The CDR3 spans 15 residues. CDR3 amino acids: CASRASGTRYNEQFF. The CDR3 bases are TGCGCCAGCAGGGCCAGCGGGACCCGCTACAATGAGCAGTTCTTC.

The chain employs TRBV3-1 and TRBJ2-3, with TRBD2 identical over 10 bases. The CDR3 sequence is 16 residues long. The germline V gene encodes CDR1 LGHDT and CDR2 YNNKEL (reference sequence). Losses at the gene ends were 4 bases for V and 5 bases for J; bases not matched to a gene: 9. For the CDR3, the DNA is TGTGCCAGCAGCCCCGGTAGCCTAGCGGGAGAAGATACGCAGTATTTT. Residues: CASSPGSLAGEDTQYF.

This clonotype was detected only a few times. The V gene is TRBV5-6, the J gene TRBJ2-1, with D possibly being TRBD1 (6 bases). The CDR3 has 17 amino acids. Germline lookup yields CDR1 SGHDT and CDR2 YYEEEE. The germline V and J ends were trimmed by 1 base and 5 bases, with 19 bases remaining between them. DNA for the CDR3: TGTGCCAGCAGCTTGCGAACAACAGGGTTTGGAAACAATGAGCAGTTCTTC. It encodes CASSLRTTGFGNNEQFF.

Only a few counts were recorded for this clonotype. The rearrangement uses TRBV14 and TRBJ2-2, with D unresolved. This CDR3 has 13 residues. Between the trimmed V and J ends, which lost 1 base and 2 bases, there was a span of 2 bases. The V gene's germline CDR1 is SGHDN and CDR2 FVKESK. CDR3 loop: CASSQGNTGELFF. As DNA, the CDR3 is TGTGCCAGCAGCCAAGGAAACACCGGGGAGCTGTTTTTT.

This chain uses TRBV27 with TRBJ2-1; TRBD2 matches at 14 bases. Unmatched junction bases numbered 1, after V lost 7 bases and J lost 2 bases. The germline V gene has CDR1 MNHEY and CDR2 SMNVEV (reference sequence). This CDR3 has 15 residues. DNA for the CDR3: TGTGCCAGCACGACTAGCGGGAGGGCCTACAATGAGCAGTTCTTC. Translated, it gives CASTTSGRAYNEQFF.

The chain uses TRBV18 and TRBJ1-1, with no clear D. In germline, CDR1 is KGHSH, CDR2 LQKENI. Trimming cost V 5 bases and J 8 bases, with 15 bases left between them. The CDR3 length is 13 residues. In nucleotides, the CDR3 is TGTGCCAGCTCAACTTCGGCCCGACTAGAAGCTTTCTTT. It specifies CASSTSARLEAFF.

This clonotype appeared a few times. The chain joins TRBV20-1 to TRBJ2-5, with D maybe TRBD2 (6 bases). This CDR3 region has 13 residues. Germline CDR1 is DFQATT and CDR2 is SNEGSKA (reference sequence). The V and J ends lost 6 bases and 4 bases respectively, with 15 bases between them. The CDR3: CSADGRRGETQYF. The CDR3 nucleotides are TGCAGTGCCGACGGGAGAAGGGGAGAGACCCAGTACTTC.